Listed here are 27 T cell receptor beta chains from one sample, sequenced in a study of T cells in Graves' hyperthyroidism and ophthalmopathy. The TCR beta CDR3 regions underwent amplification using RNA transcripts as the source. HTBI primers were used for first-round RT-PCR of the TCR CDR3. One entry per CDR3 protein, called by TCRdb with MiXCR from the multiplex PCR reads. The sample holds about 350,000 distinct CDR3 sequences, about a sixth seen once. The sequencing input was blood. These TCRs come from a woman in her thirties or forties with Graves' ophthalmopathy.

In this sample, this clonotype turned up a few times. This chain joins TRBV27 and TRBJ1-6, with D hard to call. Germline CDR1 and CDR2: MNHEY and SMNVEV (reference sequence). The CDR3 has 12 residues. The V gene lost 3 bases and the J gene lost 9 bases, with 6 bases spanning the gap. CDR3 in DNA: TGTGCCAGCAGTTTTTGGACTTCACCCCTCCACTTT. It codes for CASSFWTSPLHF.

This clonotype occurred many times. The chain has TRBV30 and TRBJ1-5, with a possible D match to TRBD1 (6 bases). Trimming removed 3 bases at V and 1 base at J, with 10 bases between. Germline CDR1 reads GTSNPN; CDR2 reads SVGIG (reference sequence). The length of the CDR3 is 14 residues. This chain's CDR3 is CAWRGQASNQPQHF. The CDR3 bases are TGTGCCTGGAGGGGACAAGCCAGCAATCAGCCCCAGCATTTT.

To note about this clonotype: A read error may produce the germline difference seen at one junction end. The rearrangement links TRBV28 to TRBJ2-7; D not certain. In germline, CDR1 is MDHEN, CDR2 SYDVKM. The CDR3 is made up of 12 amino acids. CDR3 DNA: TGTGCCAGCATCGGGTTGTCCTACGAGCAGTGCTTC. Its translation: CASIGLSYEQCF.

This clonotype was seen repeatedly, ten times or more. The V call is TRBV6-7, the J call TRBJ1-2; 7 nucleotides align to TRBD1. TRBV6-7 is placed among ORFs of uncertain function. The CDR3 is 13 residues long. V lost 4 bases, J lost 7 bases, and 6 bases stayed unmatched. The CDR3 here is CASSSRGFCGYTF. Written as DNA, the CDR3 is TGTGCCAGCAGTTCCAGGGGGTTTTGTGGCTACACCTTC.

Details on this clonotype: A much larger clone lies one base from this, so it may be a read error. The chain uses TRBV19 and TRBJ1-2; TRBD1 might be the D (6 bases). V lost 1 base and J 3 bases, leaving 12 bases between the germline ends. CDR3 length: 15 residues. CDR1 and CDR2 from the germline V gene are LNHDA and SQIVND (reference sequence). The CDR3 protein is CASSIVRTADYGYTF. CDR3 in DNA: TGTGCCAGTAGTATAGTGAGGACAGCGGACTATGGCTACACCTTC.

On this clonotype itself: A much larger clone differs by one base, so this may be a read error. V gene TRBV29-1 combines with J gene TRBJ2-2; a weak D match, TRBD2 (7 bases). Trimming removed 6 bases from V and 16 bases from J, with 27 bases in between. Germline CDR1 SQVTM, CDR2 ANQGSEA. The CDR3 covers 14 residues. The CDR3 DNA reads as TGCAGCGTGTCGGGGGGCGGAACCACCGGGCAGCCGTTTTTT. Translated: CSVSGGGTTGQPFF.

Worth noting for this clonotype: One end of the junction does not line up with germline, which may come from a read error. The chain employs TRBV6-2 or TRBV6-3 and TRBJ1-2; 7 bases line up with TRBD1. Germline lookup yields CDR1 MNHEY and CDR2 SVGEGT. The CDR3 is 15 amino acids. The chain's CDR3 is CASSRTGDPNYGYNF. The CDR3 DNA reads TGTGCCAGCAGCCGGACAGGCGACCCTAACTATGGCTACAACTTC.

The sample holds a few counts of this clonotype. The chain links TRBV9 to TRBJ2-7; maybe TRBD2 (5 bases). The CDR3 runs 16 residues. The V end was cut by 0 bases, the J end by 5 bases, with 18 bases between. Looked up from germline, CDR1 is SGDLS and CDR2 is YYNGEE. CDR3 coding DNA: TGTGCCAGCAGCGTAGACCGGGGTGTAGGGAGCCACGAGCAGTACTTC. It is translated as CASSVDRGVGSHEQYF.

This clonotype showed up many times. The V and J genes are TRBV5-4 and TRBJ2-7, with TRBD1 identical over 7 bases. CDR3 length: 13 amino acids. The V segment lost 4 bases and the J segment 1 base; nucleotides outside the gene matches: 2. Germline V gives CDR1 SGHNT, CDR2 YYREEE (reference sequence). The CDR3, as DNA: TGTGCCAGCAGCGTGGACAGGTCCTACGAGCAGTACTTC. It is translated as CASSVDRSYEQYF.

This clonotype was counted only a few times. The CDR3 spells CASSPGTSGIQETQYF. CDR3 DNA sequence: TGTGCCAGCAGCCCCGGGACTAGCGGGATCCAAGAGACCCAGTACTTC. This chain connects TRBV9 to TRBJ2-5; 13 bases are a match to TRBD2. CDR3 length: 16 amino acids. Germline V gene sequence: CDR1 SGDLS, CDR2 YYNGEE. V was clipped by 4 bases and J by 1 base; unmatched bases: 4.

The chain is built from TRBV12-3 or TRBV12-4 and TRBJ2-5; D is undetermined. Trimming removed 5 bases from V and 4 bases from J, with 8 bases in between. The CDR3 spans 12 residues. CDR3 in DNA: TGTGCCAGCAGTCCAAAGGGAGAGACCCAGTACTTC. Translation gives CASSPKGETQYF.

This clonotype has ten or more counts. J is TRBJ1-5 and V is TRBV28; possibly TRBD1 for D (5 bases). The CDR3 sequence is 14 residues long. The germline CDR1 and CDR2 sequences are MDHEN and SYDVKM. The V gene lost 8 bases and the J gene lost 2 bases, with 13 bases spanning the gap. In DNA form, the CDR3 reads TGTGCCAGCGAGCAGGGCTCGGGCAATCAGCCCCAGCATTTT. It codes for CASEQGSGNQPQHF.

Ten or more counts support this clonotype. One base away lies a much larger clone, so this may be a sequencing read error. No conserved phenylalanine or tryptophan is present at the end of the CDR3, so a read error is the likely explanation. The genes are TRBV12-3 or TRBV12-4 and TRBJ1-1; D is unresolved. CDR3 length: 13 residues. V was clipped by 6 bases and J by 5 bases, with 13 bases between them. The CDR3 loop reads CASSSGPGTEAFS. The CDR3 DNA reads TGTGCCAGCAGCTCCGGGCCAGGAACTGAAGCTTTCTCT.

The chain uses TRBV7-2 and TRBJ2-5; D not resolved. Germline V gene lookup returns CDR1 SGHTA and CDR2 FQGNSA. V lost 2 bases and J lost 5, with 6 bases in between. The CDR3 is made up of 12 amino acids. Here the CDR3 DNA reads TGTGCCAGCAGCTTAAGGACGGAGACCCAGTACTTC. Translation: CASSLRTETQYF.

The genes are TRBV30 and TRBJ2-7; TRBD2 is a possible D gene (7 bases). This CDR3 is built from 14 residues. Germline V CDR1 and CDR2: GTSNPN, SVGIG (reference sequence). Trimming stripped 0 bases from V and 5 bases from J, with 14 bases between. DNA for the CDR3: TGTGCCTGGAGTGTGGAAGGGGGAGGGGACGAGCAGTACTTC. Amino acid sequence: CAWSVEGGGDEQYF.

The J gene is TRBJ2-5, the V gene TRBV20-1; D gene unclear. Germline CDR1 and CDR2: DFQATT and SNEGSKA (reference sequence). Trimming shortened V by 0 bases and J by 4 bases, and 15 bases separated the two germline ends. This CDR3 has 15 amino acids. For the CDR3, the DNA is TGCAGTGCTAGAGATCTAATTTTAAGCCCAGAGACCCAGTACTTC. Its protein is CSARDLILSPETQYF.

This clonotype was detected many times. This chain joins TRBV19 and TRBJ1-5; possibly TRBD1 for D (5 bases). CDR3 length: 15 amino acids. Deletions cut 6 bases from V and 6 bases from J, with 18 bases between. Germline-derived CDR1 and CDR2 are LNHDA and SQIVND (reference sequence). The CDR3 bases are TGTGCCAGTAGCACGAACTTGGGGGTGGGTCAGCCCCAGCATTTT. The encoded protein is CASSTNLGVGQPQHF.

This clonotype was seen only once. This chain uses TRBV11-2 with TRBJ2-4, with 10 positions matching TRBD2. V trimming: 5 bases; J trimming: 2 bases; junction bases outside the gene matches: 6. Germline CDR1 is SGHAT and CDR2 is FQNNGV. The CDR3 extends over 16 amino acids. The CDR3 spells CASSLGTSDTKNIQYF. The CDR3 bases are TGTGCCAGCAGCCTTGGGACTAGCGACACCAAAAACATTCAGTACTTC.

This clonotype was seen many times. The rearrangement links TRBV20-1 to TRBJ2-3, with TRBD2 as a possible D gene (5 bases). V was cut by 4 bases and J by 3 bases, with 17 bases left in between. Germline assignment: CDR1 DFQATT and CDR2 SNEGSKA (reference sequence). The CDR3 extends over 15 amino acids. CDR3 DNA: TGCAGTGCTATTTACCGTTTGACTATTACAGATACGCAGTATTTT. Translated: CSAIYRLTITDTQYF.

This clonotype was seen at least ten times. The V and J genes are TRBV29-1 and TRBJ2-7, with TRBD1 matching 11 bases. The length of the CDR3 is 15 residues. Trimming took 2 bases from V and 2 from J; bases not matched to a gene: 5. CDR1 is SQVTM, CDR2 ANQGSEA, per germline. As DNA, the CDR3 is TGCAGCGTTGAAATTAGGACAGGGGGCCCCTACGAGCAGTACTTC. Residues: CSVEIRTGGPYEQYF.

This clonotype was counted many times. This sequence joins TRBV11-1 and TRBJ2-7; TRBD2 matches 7 bases. J was trimmed by 4 bases and V by 2 bases; bases with no gene match: 8. The CDR3 length is 15 residues. Per germline, CDR1 SGHAT and CDR2 FQDESV (reference sequence). CDR3 in amino acids: CASSLLSRGGYEQYF. The CDR3 DNA sequence: TGTGCCAGCAGCTTATTATCCCGCGGGGGTTACGAGCAGTACTTC.

This clonotype was counted ten times or more. The V gene is TRBV4-2, the J gene TRBJ1-5; D is possibly TRBD1 (5 bases). Germline V gene lookup returns CDR1 LGHNA and CDR2 YNFKEQ. The CDR3 is 20 residues long. Trimming cost V 4 bases and J 0 bases, with 25 bases left between them. CDR3 nucleotides: TGTGCCAGCAGCCTACGACCGGGACTCCCGGCTGAGTATAGCAATCAGCCCCAGCATTTT. It codes for CASSLRPGLPAEYSNQPQHF.

This clonotype was seen many times. The V call is TRBV10-3, the J call TRBJ2-7; a weak D match, TRBD1 (6 bases). Per germline, CDR1 ENHRY and CDR2 SYGVKD. V was clipped by 6 bases and J by 4 bases, with 16 bases between them. CDR3 length: 14 amino acids. The CDR3 DNA is TGTGCCATCAGAGCAGACAGGTTGGGATACGAGCAGTACTTC. It codes for CAIRADRLGYEQYF.

This clonotype showed up many times. DNA of the CDR3: TGTGCCAGCAGTTTGGGCCGGCAGGGGACCCAGTACTTC. This gives the protein CASSLGRQGTQYF. V usage is TRBV28 and J usage is TRBJ2-5; tentatively, D is TRBD1 (5 bases). Germline V CDR1 and CDR2: MDHEN, SYDVKM. Trimming shortened V by 3 bases and J by 7 bases, and 12 bases separated the two germline ends. The CDR3 is 13 residues long.

This clonotype was observed many times. The V gene is TRBV19, the J gene TRBJ1-3; 7 nucleotides agree with TRBD1. V lost 9 bases to trimming and J lost 4 bases; unmatched junction nucleotides: 12. The CDR3 runs to 15 residues. The germline V gene has CDR1 LNHDA and CDR2 SQIVND (reference sequence). The CDR3 DNA reads as TGTGCCAGCTCGAGACAGGGAATGTCCGGAAACACCATATATTTT. Its translation is CASSRQGMSGNTIYF.

This clonotype was seen ten or more times. This chain connects TRBV6-1 to TRBJ1-5; TRBD1 matches at 7 bases. CDR1 MNHNS and CDR2 SASEGT come from the germline V gene. CDR3 length equals 15 residues. V shed 5 bases, J shed 1 base, and the junction held 5 bases outside the gene matches. CDR3 sequence (DNA): TGTGCCAGCAGTCCGGACAGGCGGAGCAATCAGCCCCAGCATTTT. Amino acids: CASSPDRRSNQPQHF.

Ten or more counts support this clonotype. This chain links TRBV20-1 with TRBJ2-7; 9 bases fit TRBD2. The CDR3 loop spans 14 amino acids. The germline gives CDR1 DFQATT, CDR2 SNEGSKA (reference sequence). The V and J ends lost 0 bases and 1 base, in that order; junction bases with no gene match: 1. CDR3 residues: CSARDLAGSYEQYF. The CDR3 DNA follows: TGCAGTGCTAGAGATCTAGCGGGATCCTACGAGCAGTACTTC.